These 25 T cell receptor beta chains originate from one sample sequenced in a study of blood T cell repertoires in COVID-19. The table came from immunoSEQ multiplex PCR; TCRdb's copy has only in-frame clones and leaves some out. The sample shows around 270,000 clones, about 89% of them seen only once. The sample comprised peripheral blood. These receptor sequences come from a middle-aged man with acute or convalescent COVID-19.

The rearrangement uses TRBV5-1 and TRBJ1-3, with 10 bases matching TRBD1. With V trimmed by 0 bases and J by 2 bases, 5 bases remained unmatched. Germline V gives CDR1 SGHRS, CDR2 YFSETQ. This CDR3 has 17 amino acids. This chain's CDR3 is CASSLGTGTGAGNTIYF. Here the CDR3 DNA reads TGCGCCAGCAGCTTGGGAACCGGGACAGGGGCTGGAAACACCATATATTTT.

This clone showed up just a few times. This chain joins TRBV30 and TRBJ2-1, with 7 bases that match TRBD1. CDR1 and CDR2 from the germline V gene are GTSNPN and SVGIG (reference sequence). The CDR3 loop spans 12 amino acids. V trimming: 6 bases; J trimming: 10 bases; junction bases outside the gene matches: 9. The CDR3 is CACFLGGGEQFF. CDR3 DNA: TGTGCCTGCTTTCTAGGGGGCGGCGAGCAGTTCTTC.

Here the CDR3 DNA reads TGTGCCAGCGGCCCGCTTTCCTATAATTCACCCCTCCACTTT. This codes for CASGPLSYNSPLHF. The V and J genes are TRBV25-1 and TRBJ1-6; D call uncertain. Germline V gene sequence: CDR1 MGHDK, CDR2 SYGVNS. Trimming shortened V by 8 bases and J by 1 base, and 9 bases separated the two germline ends. This CDR3 region has 14 residues.

This rearrangement joins TRBV11-1 to TRBJ2-3; 11 nucleotides align to TRBD1. The CDR3 is made up of 16 amino acids. The V and J ends lost 2 bases and 4 bases, in that order; junction bases with no gene match: 5. Germline assignment: CDR1 SGHAT and CDR2 FQDESV (reference sequence). In DNA form, the CDR3 reads TGTGCCAGCAGCTTATGGGACAGGGGGATCGCAGATACGCAGTATTTT. It encodes CASSLWDRGIADTQYF.

J is TRBJ2-7 and V is TRBV6-5, with a tentative D call TRBD2 (5 bases). CDR1 MNHEY and CDR2 SVGAGI come from the germline V gene. The ends were cut back, 9 bases at V and 5 bases at J, with 17 bases in the middle. The CDR3 consists of 13 residues. The CDR3 coding sequence is TGTGCCAGTCGCCGGGATCCCTCGAACGAGCAGTACTTC. Translated, it gives CASRRDPSNEQYF.

The chain recombines TRBV6-6 with TRBJ1-1, with 9 bases matching TRBD1. The CDR3 length is 14 residues. Germline trimming cut 7 bases from V and 4 bases from J; bases unmatched to any gene: 7. CDR1 is MNHNY and CDR2 is SVGAGI in the germline V gene (reference sequence). CDR3 DNA: TGTGCCAGCACTGTACAGGGGGCGGTCACTGAAGCTTTCTTT. It yields the protein CASTVQGAVTEAFF.

The chain combines TRBV6-5 with TRBJ2-7; D gene unclear. From germline, CDR1 is MNHEY and CDR2 SVGAGI. This CDR3 region has 15 residues. Trimming pared 6 bases from V and 2 bases from J, leaving 17 bases between. The CDR3 DNA reads as TGTGCCAGCAGCGCGCTTCCCGTCCTCACCTACGAGCAGTACTTC. Translating it yields CASSALPVLTYEQYF.

The chain is built from TRBV11-3 and TRBJ2-5, with TRBD1 matching 8 bases. The CDR3 has 15 amino acids. Per germline, CDR1 SGHNT and CDR2 YENEEA. Losses at the gene ends were 5 bases for V and 4 bases for J; bases not matched to a gene: 9. CDR3: CASSPRQGQGETQYF. The CDR3 DNA reads TGTGCCAGCAGCCCAAGACAGGGGCAGGGAGAGACCCAGTACTTC.

V and J are TRBV9 and TRBJ2-7; weak D call: TRBD1 (7 bases). The CDR3 runs 14 residues. Germline assignment: CDR1 SGDLS and CDR2 YYNGEE. V was pared by 0 bases and J by 7 bases, with 14 bases between. The CDR3 here is CASSVGGGGGEQYF. DNA for the CDR3: TGTGCCAGCAGCGTAGGAGGGGGCGGAGGGGAGCAGTACTTC.

This chain uses TRBV5-8 with TRBJ1-2; 8 bases are a match to TRBD1. The V gene end was trimmed by 4 bases and the J gene end by 4 bases; junction bases not matched to a gene: 9. The CDR3 covers 15 residues. Germline V gene lookup returns CDR1 SGHTS and CDR2 YDEGEE. The CDR3 DNA is TGTGCCAGCAGCGCGCGACAGGGGAATGGCTATGGCTACACCTTC. It yields the protein CASSARQGNGYGYTF.

This chain connects TRBV24-1 to TRBJ2-1; TRBD1 might be the D (6 bases). V was shortened by 1 base and J by 2 bases, with 8 bases between the two germline ends. Germline values: CDR1 KGHDR, CDR2 SFDVKD. This CDR3 is built from 15 residues. In DNA, the CDR3 is TGTGCCACCAGTGATTTTGGGGGCCCCTACAATGAGCAGTTCTTC. Protein: CATSDFGGPYNEQFF.

This clone showed up just once. J is TRBJ2-2 and V is TRBV4-1; TRBD2 agrees at 7 bases. This CDR3 is 16 amino acids long. CDR1 is MGHRA, CDR2 YSYEKL, per germline. V was pared by 1 base and J by 7 bases, with 9 bases of the junction left unmatched. The CDR3 sequence: CASSQALGGGNGELFF. The CDR3 nucleotides read TGCGCCAGCAGCCAAGCCCTTGGGGGAGGGAACGGGGAGCTGTTTTTT.

This clone was observed a handful of times. This chain links TRBV19 with TRBJ1-2, with a weak D call TRBD1 (5 bases). Deletions cut 7 bases from V and 4 bases from J, with 19 bases between. Germline V CDR1 and CDR2: LNHDA, SQIVND (reference sequence). The CDR3 is 15 amino acids. This chain's CDR3 is CASTPRGGRGYGYTF. The CDR3 bases are TGTGCCAGTACCCCTCGGGGGGGAAGGGGCTATGGCTACACCTTC. Full variable domain (outside the CDR3, taken from reference TRBV19 and TRBJ1-2): DGGITQSPKYLFRKEGQNVTLSCEQNLNHDAMYWYRQDPGQGLRLIYYSQIVNDFQKGDIAEGYSVSREKKESFPLTVTSAQKNPTAFYLCASTPRGGRGYGYTFGSGTRLTVV.

CDR3 in amino acids: CASSPKGDAEAFF. As DNA, the CDR3 is TGTGCCAGCAGCCCGAAAGGAGACGCTGAAGCTTTCTTT. The chain couples TRBV5-5 to TRBJ1-1; no clear D. The CDR3 is made up of 13 amino acids. Trimming left V 4 bases short and J 6 bases short, with 13 bases between. From germline, CDR1 is SGHKS and CDR2 YYEKEE (reference sequence).

The rearrangement links TRBV30 to TRBJ1-1; 9 bases line up with TRBD1. With 2 bases clipped from V and 10 bases from J, the junction kept 8 bases outside the gene matches. Germline V gene sequence: CDR1 GTSNPN, CDR2 SVGIG (reference sequence). The CDR3 is made up of 13 amino acids. The CDR3 DNA follows: TGTGCCTGGAGTACAGAGGAGACAGGGGGAGCTTTCTTT. Translation gives CAWSTEETGGAFF. Together with reference TRBV30 and TRBJ1-1, the CDR3 gives the full variable domain: SQTIHQWPATLVQPVGSPLSLECTVEGTSNPNLYWYRQAAGRGLQLLFYSVGIGQISSEVPQNLSASRPQDRQFILSSKKLLLSDSGFYLCAWSTEETGGAFFGQGTRLTVV.

The V gene is TRBV5-1, the J gene TRBJ1-2; D perhaps matches TRBD1 (6 bases). Trimming took 0 bases from V and 2 from J, leaving 11 bases between them. Per germline, CDR1 SGHRS and CDR2 YFSETQ. This CDR3 contains 15 residues. CDR3: CASSLGTGMNYGYTF. CDR3 coding DNA: TGCGCCAGCAGCTTGGGAACAGGGATGAACTATGGCTACACCTTC. The whole variable domain, filled in from reference TRBV5-1 and TRBJ1-2, reads KAGVTQTPRYLIKTRGQQVTLSCSPISGHRSVSWYQQTPGQGLQFLFEYFSETQRNKGNFPGRFSGRQFSNSRSEMNVSTLELGDSALYLCASSLGTGMNYGYTFGSGTRLTVV.

This clone was recorded a few times. The rearrangement links TRBV7-6 to TRBJ2-3, with 8 bases aligning to TRBD2. The germline CDR1 and CDR2 sequences are SGHVS and FNYEAQ. The ends lost 3 bases at V and 1 base at J; junction bases unmatched: 9. CDR3 length equals 17 residues. The CDR3 region is CASSFATGAGGTDTQYF. The CDR3, as DNA: TGTGCCAGCAGCTTCGCGACCGGAGCGGGGGGCACAGATACGCAGTATTTT.

The chain combines TRBV27 with TRBJ1-2; TRBD1 agrees at 7 bases. CDR1 and CDR2 (germline): MNHEY, SMNVEV (reference sequence). After removal of 4 bases from V and 7 bases from J, the junction contained 6 bases not matched to a gene. The CDR3 covers 13 residues. For the CDR3, the DNA is TGTGCCAGCAGTTGGGACAGATTCTCTGGCTACACCTTC. It translates to CASSWDRFSGYTF.

This clone occurred a few times. The chain employs TRBV7-3 and TRBJ2-2; D possibly corresponds to TRBD1 (5 bases). The germline CDR1 and CDR2 sequences are SGHTA and FQGTGA. CDR3 length equals 12 residues. V shed 5 bases and J shed 5 bases, with 6 bases lying between them. CDR3 DNA: TGTGCCAGCAGCCGGACAACCGGGGAGCTGTTTTTT. Protein: CASSRTTGELFF.

The V and J genes are TRBV2 and TRBJ2-7; no reliable D call. The V end lost 2 bases, the J end lost 3 bases, and 5 bases lay between the germline ends. CDR1 and CDR2 from the germline V gene are SNHLY and FYNNEI. The CDR3 is 12 residues long. The CDR3 is CASSEFGYEQYF. As DNA, the CDR3 is TGTGCCAGCAGTGAATTCGGCTACGAGCAGTACTTC.

CDR3 nucleotide sequence: TGTGCCAGTAGTTTTCGGACAGGGTTTTACTATGGCTACACCTTC. Protein: CASSFRTGFYYGYTF. The chain combines TRBV19 with TRBJ1-2; 8 nucleotides line up with TRBD1. CDR3 length: 15 residues. V shed 5 bases and J 3 bases; nucleotides not matched to a gene: 8. Germline values: CDR1 LNHDA, CDR2 SQIVND (reference sequence).

This chain links TRBV5-1 with TRBJ1-1, with unresolved D. Trimming took off 0 bases at V and 4 bases at J, with 16 bases between the two ends. Germline CDR1 is SGHRS and CDR2 is YFSETQ. This CDR3 has 16 residues. This CDR3 is CASSLAEGGFGTEAFF. The CDR3 DNA sequence: TGCGCCAGCAGCTTGGCGGAAGGAGGGTTTGGCACTGAAGCTTTCTTT.

The rearrangement joins TRBV28 to TRBJ2-7, with 7 nucleotides matching TRBD1. The junction had 16 bases not matched to a gene; V was cut back by 6 bases and J by 2 bases. Germline CDR1 reads MDHEN; CDR2 reads SYDVKM. This CDR3 is built from 17 residues. The CDR3 region has the DNA TGTGCCAGCAGCCTTCATGCCCCGCGACAGGGTACCTACGAGCAGTACTTC. It specifies CASSLHAPRQGTYEQYF.

V and J are TRBV14 and TRBJ1-6; 7 bases are a match to TRBD1. The trim removed 1 base at V and 6 bases at J, leaving 3 bases unmatched. CDR3 length equals 15 residues. Germline CDR1 SGHDN, CDR2 FVKESK. CDR3 loop: CASSQGQGPNSPLHF. The CDR3, as DNA: TGTGCCAGCAGCCAAGGACAGGGCCCTAATTCACCCCTCCACTTT.

The chain recombines TRBV29-1 with TRBJ2-7, with D possibly being TRBD1 (6 bases). The V gene's germline CDR1 is SQVTM and CDR2 ANQGSEA. The V end was cut by 2 bases, the J end by 4 bases, with 12 bases between. The CDR3 has 13 amino acids. The CDR3 coding sequence is TGCAGCGTTGAAAAGGGGGATTCTTACGAGCAGTACTTC. It codes for CSVEKGDSYEQYF.